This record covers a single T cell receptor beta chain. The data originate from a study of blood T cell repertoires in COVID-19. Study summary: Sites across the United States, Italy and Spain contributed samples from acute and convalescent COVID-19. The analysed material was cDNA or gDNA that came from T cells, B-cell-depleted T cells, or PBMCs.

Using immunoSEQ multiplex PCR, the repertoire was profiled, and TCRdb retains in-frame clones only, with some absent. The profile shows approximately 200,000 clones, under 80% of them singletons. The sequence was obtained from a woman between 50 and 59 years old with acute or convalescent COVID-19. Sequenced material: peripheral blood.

The CDR3, as DNA: TGTGCCAGCAGCGGACAGACTAGCACAGATACGCAGTATTTT. It is translated as CASSGQTSTDTQYF. The V call is TRBV9, the J call TRBJ2-3, with a possible D match to TRBD1 (5 bases). Between the trimmed V and J ends, which lost 3 bases and 0 bases, there was a span of 8 bases. This CDR3 has 14 amino acids. Looked up from germline, CDR1 is SGDLS and CDR2 is YYNGEE. Complete variable domain (other parts from reference TRBV9 and TRBJ2-3): DSGVTQTPKHLITATGQRVTLRCSPRSGDLSVYWYQQSLDQGLQFLIQYYNGEERAKGNILERFSAQQFPDLHSELNLSSLELGDSALYFCASSGQTSTDTQYFGPGTRLTVL.